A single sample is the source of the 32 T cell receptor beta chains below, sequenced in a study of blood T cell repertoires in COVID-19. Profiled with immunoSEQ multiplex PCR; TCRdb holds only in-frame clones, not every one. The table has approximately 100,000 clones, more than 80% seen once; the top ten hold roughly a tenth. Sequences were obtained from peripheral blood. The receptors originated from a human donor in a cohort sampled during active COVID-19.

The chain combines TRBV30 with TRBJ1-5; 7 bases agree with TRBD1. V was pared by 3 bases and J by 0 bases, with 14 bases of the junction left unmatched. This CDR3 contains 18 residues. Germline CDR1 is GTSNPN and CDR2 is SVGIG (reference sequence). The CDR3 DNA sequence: TGTGCCTGGAGCTCCGGGACAGATAATCCGTATAGCAATCAGCCCCAGCATTTT. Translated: CAWSSGTDNPYSNQPQHF.

Here the CDR3 DNA reads TGTGCCACCAGCAGAGGGACAGGGGGCGCCGGCGGGAACGAGCAGTACTTC. Translating gives CATSRGTGGAGGNEQYF. The V and J genes are TRBV15 and TRBJ2-7, with 11 bases aligning to TRBD1. Germline CDR1 reads LNHNV; CDR2 reads YYDKDF (reference sequence). The CDR3 loop spans 17 amino acids. Unmatched junction bases numbered 10, after V lost 1 base and J lost 5 bases.

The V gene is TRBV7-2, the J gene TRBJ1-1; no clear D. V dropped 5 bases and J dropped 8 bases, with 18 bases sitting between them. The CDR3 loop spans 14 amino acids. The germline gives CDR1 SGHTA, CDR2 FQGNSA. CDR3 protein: CASSPSGGIVEAFF. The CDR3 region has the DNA TGTGCCAGCAGCCCAAGCGGAGGGATTGTGGAAGCTTTCTTT. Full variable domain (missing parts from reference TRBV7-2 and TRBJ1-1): GAGVSQSPSNKVTEKGKDVELRCDPISGHTALYWYRQSLGQGLEFLIYFQGNSAPDKSGLPSDRFSAERTGGSVSTLTIQRTQQEDSAVYLCASSPSGGIVEAFFGQGTRLTVV.

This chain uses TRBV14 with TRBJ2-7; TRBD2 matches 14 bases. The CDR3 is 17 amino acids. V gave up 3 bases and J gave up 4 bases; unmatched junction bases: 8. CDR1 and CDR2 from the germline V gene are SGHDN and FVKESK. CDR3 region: CASSQKPGLAGAYEQYF. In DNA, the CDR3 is TGTGCCAGCAGCCAGAAGCCGGGACTAGCGGGAGCATACGAGCAGTACTTC.

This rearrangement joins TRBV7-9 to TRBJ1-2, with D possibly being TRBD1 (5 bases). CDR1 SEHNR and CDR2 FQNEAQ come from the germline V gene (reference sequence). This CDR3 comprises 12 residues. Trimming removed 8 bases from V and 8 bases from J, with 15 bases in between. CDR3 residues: CASHGGEQGYTF. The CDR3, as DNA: TGTGCCAGCCACGGAGGGGAACAGGGCTACACCTTC.

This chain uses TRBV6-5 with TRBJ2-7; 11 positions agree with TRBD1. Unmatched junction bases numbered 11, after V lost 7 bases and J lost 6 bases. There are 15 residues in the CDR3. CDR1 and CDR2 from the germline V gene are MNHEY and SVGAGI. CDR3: CASTEHWTGGFEQYF. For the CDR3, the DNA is TGTGCCAGCACCGAACACTGGACAGGGGGCTTCGAGCAGTACTTC.

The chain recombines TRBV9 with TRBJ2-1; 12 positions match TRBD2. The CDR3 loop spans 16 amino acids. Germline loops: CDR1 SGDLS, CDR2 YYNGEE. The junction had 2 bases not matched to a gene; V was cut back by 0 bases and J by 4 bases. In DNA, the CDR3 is TGTGCCAGCAGCGTAGTAGGGACTAGCGGGTACAATGAGCAGTTCTTC. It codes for CASSVVGTSGYNEQFF.

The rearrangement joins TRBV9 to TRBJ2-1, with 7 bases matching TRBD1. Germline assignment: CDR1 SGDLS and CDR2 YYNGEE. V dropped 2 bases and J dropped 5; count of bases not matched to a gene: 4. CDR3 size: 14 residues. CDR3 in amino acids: CASSVSGTDNEQFF. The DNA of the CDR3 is TGTGCCAGCAGCGTTTCCGGGACAGACAATGAGCAGTTCTTC.

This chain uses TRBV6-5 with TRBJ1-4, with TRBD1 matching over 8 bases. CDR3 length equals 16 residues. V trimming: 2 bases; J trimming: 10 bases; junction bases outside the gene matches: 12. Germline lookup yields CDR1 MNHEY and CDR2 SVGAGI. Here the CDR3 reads CASSYLEGTGFRKLFF. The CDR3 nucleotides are TGTGCCAGCAGTTACCTCGAAGGGACAGGTTTCCGAAAACTGTTTTTT.

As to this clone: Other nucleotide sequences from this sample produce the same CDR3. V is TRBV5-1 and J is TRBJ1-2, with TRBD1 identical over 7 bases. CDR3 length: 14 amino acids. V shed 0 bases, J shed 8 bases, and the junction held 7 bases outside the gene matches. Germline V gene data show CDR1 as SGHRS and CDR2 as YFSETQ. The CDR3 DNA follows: TGCGCCAGCAGCTTGGAGGGGGCTCCTGGGGGCTACACCTTC. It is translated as CASSLEGAPGGYTF.

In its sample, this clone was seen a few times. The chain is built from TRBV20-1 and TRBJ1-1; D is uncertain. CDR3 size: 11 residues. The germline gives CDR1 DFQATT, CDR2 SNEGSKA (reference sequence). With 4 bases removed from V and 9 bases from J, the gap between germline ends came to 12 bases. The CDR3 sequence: CSATNNQKAFF. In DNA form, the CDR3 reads TGCAGTGCTACGAACAATCAGAAAGCTTTCTTT.

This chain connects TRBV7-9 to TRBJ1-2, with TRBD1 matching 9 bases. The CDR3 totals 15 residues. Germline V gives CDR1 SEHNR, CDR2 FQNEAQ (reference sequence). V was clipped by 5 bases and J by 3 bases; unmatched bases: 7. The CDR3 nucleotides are TGTGCCAGCAGCCCTCGGGACAGGGACGACTATGGCTACACCTTC. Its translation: CASSPRDRDDYGYTF.

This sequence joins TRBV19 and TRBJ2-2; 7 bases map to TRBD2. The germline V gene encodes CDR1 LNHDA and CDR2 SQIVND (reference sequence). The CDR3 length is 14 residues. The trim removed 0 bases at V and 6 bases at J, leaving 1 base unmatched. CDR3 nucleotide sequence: TGTGCCAGTAGTATAGATCGGGGGGCCGGGGAGCTGTTTTTT. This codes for CASSIDRGAGELFF.

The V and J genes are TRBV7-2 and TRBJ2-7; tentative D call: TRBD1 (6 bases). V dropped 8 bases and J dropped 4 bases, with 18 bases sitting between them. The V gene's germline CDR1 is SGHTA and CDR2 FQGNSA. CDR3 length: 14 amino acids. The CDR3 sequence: CASRQDSWKYEQYF. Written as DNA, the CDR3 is TGTGCCAGCCGCCAGGACAGCTGGAAATACGAGCAGTACTTC.

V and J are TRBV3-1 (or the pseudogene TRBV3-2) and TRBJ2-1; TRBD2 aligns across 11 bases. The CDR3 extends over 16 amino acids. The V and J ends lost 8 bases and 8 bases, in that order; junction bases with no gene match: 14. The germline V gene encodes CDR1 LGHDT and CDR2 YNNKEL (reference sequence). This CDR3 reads CASLRPKGLAGDEQFF. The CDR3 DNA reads TGTGCCAGCCTACGCCCTAAAGGACTAGCGGGCGATGAGCAGTTCTTC.

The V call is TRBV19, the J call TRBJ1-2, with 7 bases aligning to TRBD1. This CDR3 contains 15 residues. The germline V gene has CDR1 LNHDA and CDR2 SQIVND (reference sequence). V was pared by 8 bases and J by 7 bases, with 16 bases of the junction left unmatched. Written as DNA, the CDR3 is TGTGCCAGTTCCGAGACGGGACAGTCCTATTCTGGCTACACCTTC. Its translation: CASSETGQSYSGYTF.

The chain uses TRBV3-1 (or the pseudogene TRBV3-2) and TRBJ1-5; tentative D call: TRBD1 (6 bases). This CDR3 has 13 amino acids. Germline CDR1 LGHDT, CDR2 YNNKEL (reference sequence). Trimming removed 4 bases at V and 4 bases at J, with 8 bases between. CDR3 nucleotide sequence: TGTGCCAGCAGCCTACAGGGTAATCAGCCCCAGCATTTT. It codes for CASSLQGNQPQHF.

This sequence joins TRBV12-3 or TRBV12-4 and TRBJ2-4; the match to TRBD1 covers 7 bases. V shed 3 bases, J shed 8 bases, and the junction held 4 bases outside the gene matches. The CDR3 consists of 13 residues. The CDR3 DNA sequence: TGTGCCAGCAGTTTGGGACAGAGAGACATTCAGTACTTC. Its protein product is CASSLGQRDIQYF.

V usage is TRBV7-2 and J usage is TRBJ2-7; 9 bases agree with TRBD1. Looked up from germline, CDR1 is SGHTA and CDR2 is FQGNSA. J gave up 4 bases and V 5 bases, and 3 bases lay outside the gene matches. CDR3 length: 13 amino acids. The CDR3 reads CASSIGQGYEQYF. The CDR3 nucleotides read TGTGCCAGCAGCATCGGACAGGGGTACGAGCAGTACTTC.

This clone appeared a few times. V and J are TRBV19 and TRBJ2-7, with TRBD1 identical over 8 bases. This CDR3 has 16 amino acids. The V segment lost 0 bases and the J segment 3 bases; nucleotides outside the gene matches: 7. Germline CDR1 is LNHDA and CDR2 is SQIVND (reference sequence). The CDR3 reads CASSIDGTGKFYEQYF. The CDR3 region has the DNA TGTGCCAGTAGTATAGATGGGACAGGCAAGTTCTACGAGCAGTACTTC.

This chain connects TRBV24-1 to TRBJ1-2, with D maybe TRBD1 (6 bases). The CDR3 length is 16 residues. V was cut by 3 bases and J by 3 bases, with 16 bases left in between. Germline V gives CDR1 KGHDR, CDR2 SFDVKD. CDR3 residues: CATSDTFSGGDYGYTF. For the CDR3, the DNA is TGTGCCACCAGTGATACCTTTTCTGGGGGCGACTATGGCTACACCTTC.

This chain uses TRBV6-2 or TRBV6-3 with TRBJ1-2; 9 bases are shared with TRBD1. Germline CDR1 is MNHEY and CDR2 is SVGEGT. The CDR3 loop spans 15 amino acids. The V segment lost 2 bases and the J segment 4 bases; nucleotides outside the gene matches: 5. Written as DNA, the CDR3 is TGTGCCAGCAGTTACGGGACAGGGCGACGCTATGGCTACACCTTC. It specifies CASSYGTGRRYGYTF.

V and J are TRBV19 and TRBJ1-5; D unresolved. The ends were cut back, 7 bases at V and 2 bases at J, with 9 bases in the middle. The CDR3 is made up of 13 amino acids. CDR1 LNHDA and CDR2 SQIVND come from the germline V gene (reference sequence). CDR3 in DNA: TGTGCCAGTACTAACTTCGGCAATCAGCCCCAGCATTTT. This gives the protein CASTNFGNQPQHF.

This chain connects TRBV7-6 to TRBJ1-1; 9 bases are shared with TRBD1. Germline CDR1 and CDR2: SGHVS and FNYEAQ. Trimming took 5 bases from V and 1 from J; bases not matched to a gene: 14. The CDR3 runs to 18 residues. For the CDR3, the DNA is TGTGCCAGCAGCCCCTCGGACAGGGGCGTTTTTCGGAACACTGAAGCTTTCTTT. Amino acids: CASSPSDRGVFRNTEAFF.

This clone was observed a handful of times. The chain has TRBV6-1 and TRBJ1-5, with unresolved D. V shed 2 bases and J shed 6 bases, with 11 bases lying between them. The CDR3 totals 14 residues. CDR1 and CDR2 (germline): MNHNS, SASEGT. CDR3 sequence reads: CASSERGNSQPQHF. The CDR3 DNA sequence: TGTGCCAGCAGTGAACGGGGAAACAGTCAGCCCCAGCATTTT.

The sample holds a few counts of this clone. The CDR3 sequence is CASRRRASSGASYEQYF. The CDR3 coding sequence is TGTGCCAGTAGAAGGAGGGCTAGTAGCGGAGCTTCCTACGAGCAGTACTTC. The chain recombines TRBV19 with TRBJ2-7, with D maybe TRBD2 (6 bases). CDR1 LNHDA and CDR2 SQIVND come from the germline V gene (reference sequence). This CDR3 is 17 amino acids long. Trimming cost V 6 bases and J 1 base, with 22 bases left between them. Together with reference TRBV19 and TRBJ2-7, the CDR3 gives the full variable domain: DGGITQSPKYLFRKEGQNVTLSCEQNLNHDAMYWYRQDPGQGLRLIYYSQIVNDFQKGDIAEGYSVSREKKESFPLTVTSAQKNPTAFYLCASRRRASSGASYEQYFGPGTRLTVT.

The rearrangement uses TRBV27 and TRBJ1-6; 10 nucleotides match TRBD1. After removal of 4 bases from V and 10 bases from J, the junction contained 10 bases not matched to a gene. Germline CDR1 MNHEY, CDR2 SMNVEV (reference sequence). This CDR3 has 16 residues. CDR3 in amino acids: CASSSTGTGALSPLHF. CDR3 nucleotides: TGTGCCAGCAGTTCAACCGGGACAGGGGCGCTCTCACCCCTCCACTTT.

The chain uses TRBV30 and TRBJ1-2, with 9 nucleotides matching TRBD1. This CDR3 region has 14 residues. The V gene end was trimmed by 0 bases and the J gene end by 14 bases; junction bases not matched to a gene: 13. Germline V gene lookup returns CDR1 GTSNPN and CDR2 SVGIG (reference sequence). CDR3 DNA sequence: TGTGCCTGGAGTGTATACGGGACAGGGCAAGTTCATACCTTC. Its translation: CAWSVYGTGQVHTF.

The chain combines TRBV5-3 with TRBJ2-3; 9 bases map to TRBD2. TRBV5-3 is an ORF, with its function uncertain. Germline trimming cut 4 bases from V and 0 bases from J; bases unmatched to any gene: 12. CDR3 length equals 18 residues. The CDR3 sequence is CARSGRSGGHTSTDTQYF. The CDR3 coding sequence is TGTGCCAGAAGCGGGAGGAGCGGGGGGCACACTAGCACAGATACGCAGTATTTT.

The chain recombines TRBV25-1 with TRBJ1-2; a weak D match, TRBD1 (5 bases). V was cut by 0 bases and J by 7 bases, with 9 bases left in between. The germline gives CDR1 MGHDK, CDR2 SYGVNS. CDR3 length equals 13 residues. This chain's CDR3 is CASSEYMGLGYTF. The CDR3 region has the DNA TGTGCCAGCAGTGAATACATGGGGCTTGGCTACACCTTC.

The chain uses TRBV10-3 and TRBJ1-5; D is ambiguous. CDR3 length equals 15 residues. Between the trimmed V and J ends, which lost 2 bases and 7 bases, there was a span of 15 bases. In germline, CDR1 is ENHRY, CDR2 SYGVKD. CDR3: CAISEAMAGRQPQHF. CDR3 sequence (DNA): TGTGCCATCAGTGAGGCAATGGCAGGTAGGCAGCCCCAGCATTTT.

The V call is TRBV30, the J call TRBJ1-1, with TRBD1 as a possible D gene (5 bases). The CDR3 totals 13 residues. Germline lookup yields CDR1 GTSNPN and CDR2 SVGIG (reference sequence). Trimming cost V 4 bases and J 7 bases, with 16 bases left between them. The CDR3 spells CAWKWTTKGEAFF. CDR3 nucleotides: TGTGCCTGGAAGTGGACAACCAAGGGTGAAGCTTTCTTT.